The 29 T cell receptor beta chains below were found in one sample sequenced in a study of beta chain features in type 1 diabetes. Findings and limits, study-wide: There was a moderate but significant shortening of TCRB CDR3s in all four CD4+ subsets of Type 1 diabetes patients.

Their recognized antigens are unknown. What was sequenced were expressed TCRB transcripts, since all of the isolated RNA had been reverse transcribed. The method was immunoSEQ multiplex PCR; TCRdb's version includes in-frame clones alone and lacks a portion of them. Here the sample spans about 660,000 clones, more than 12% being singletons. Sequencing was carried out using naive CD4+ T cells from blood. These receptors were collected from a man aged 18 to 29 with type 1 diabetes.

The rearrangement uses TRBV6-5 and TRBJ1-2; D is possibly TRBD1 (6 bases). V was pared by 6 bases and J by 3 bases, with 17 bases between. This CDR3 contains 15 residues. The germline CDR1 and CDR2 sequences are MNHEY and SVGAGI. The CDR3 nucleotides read TGTGCCAGCAGCCACGGGGGGCCCTCTTACTATGGCTACACCTTC. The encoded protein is CASSHGGPSYYGYTF.

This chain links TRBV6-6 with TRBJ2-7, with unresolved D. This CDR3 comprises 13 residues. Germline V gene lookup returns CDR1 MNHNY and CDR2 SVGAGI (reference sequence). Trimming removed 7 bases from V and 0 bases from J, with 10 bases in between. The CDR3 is CASTLLTSYEQYF. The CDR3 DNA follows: TGTGCCAGCACTCTATTGACCTCCTACGAGCAGTACTTC.

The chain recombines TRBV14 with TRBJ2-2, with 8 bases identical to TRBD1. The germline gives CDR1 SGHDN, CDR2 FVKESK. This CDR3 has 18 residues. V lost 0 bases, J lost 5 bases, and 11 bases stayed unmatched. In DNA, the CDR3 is TGTGCCAGCAGCCAAGATTATGGTCAGGGGGCGAGAACCGGGGAGCTGTTTTTT. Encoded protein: CASSQDYGQGARTGELFF. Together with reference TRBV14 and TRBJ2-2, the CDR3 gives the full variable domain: EAGVTQFPSHSVIEKGQTVTLRCDPISGHDNLYWYRRVMGKEIKFLLHFVKESKQDESGMPNNRFLAERTGGTYSTLKVQPAELEDSGVYFCASSQDYGQGARTGELFFGEGSRLTVL.

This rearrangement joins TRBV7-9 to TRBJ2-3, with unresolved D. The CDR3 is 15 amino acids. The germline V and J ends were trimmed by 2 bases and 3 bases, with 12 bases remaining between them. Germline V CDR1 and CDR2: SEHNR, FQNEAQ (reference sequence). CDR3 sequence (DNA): TGTGCCAGCAGCTTACGACGGATGGGGACAGATACGCAGTATTTT. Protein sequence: CASSLRRMGTDTQYF.

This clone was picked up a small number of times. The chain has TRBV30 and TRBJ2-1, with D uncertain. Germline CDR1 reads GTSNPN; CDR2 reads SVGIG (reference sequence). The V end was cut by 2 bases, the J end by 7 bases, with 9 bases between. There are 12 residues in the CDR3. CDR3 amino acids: CAWSPALNEQFF. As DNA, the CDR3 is TGTGCCTGGAGTCCTGCCCTTAATGAGCAGTTCTTC.

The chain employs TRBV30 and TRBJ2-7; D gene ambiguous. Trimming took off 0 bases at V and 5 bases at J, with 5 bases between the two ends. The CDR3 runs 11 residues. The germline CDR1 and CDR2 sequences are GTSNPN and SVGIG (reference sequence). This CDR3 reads CAWSVSNEQYF. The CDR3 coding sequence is TGTGCCTGGAGTGTCAGCAACGAGCAGTACTTC. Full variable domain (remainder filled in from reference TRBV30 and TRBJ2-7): SQTIHQWPATLVQPVGSPLSLECTVEGTSNPNLYWYRQAAGRGLQLLFYSVGIGQISSEVPQNLSASRPQDRQFILSSKKLLLSDSGFYLCAWSVSNEQYFGPGTRLTVT.

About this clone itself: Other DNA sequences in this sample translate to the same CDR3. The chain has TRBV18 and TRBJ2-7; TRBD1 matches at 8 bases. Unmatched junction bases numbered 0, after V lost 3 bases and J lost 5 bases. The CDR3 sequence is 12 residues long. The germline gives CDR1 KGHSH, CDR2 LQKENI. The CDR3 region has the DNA TGTGCCAGCTCACCGGACAGGGACGAGCAGTACTTC. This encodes CASSPDRDEQYF.

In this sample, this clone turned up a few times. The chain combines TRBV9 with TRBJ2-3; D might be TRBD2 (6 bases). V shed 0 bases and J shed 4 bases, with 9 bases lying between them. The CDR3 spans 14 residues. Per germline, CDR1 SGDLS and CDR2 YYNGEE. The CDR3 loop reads CASSVAPSADTQYF. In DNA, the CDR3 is TGTGCCAGCAGCGTAGCGCCTAGCGCAGATACGCAGTATTTT.

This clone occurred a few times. CDR3 residues: CASSVLAGALTDTQYF. CDR3 coding DNA: TGTGCCAGCAGCGTTTTAGCGGGGGCCCTCACAGATACGCAGTATTTT. This sequence joins TRBV9 and TRBJ2-3; 9 nucleotides align to TRBD2. Germline values: CDR1 SGDLS, CDR2 YYNGEE. V dropped 2 bases and J dropped 2; count of bases not matched to a gene: 6. The CDR3 loop spans 16 amino acids.

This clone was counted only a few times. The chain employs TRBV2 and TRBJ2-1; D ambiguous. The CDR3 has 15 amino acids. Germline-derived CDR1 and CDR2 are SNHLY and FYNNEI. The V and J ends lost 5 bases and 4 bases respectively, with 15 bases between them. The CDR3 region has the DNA TGTGCCAGCAGTCTTACCGGTCCAACTTACAATGAGCAGTTCTTC. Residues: CASSLTGPTYNEQFF.

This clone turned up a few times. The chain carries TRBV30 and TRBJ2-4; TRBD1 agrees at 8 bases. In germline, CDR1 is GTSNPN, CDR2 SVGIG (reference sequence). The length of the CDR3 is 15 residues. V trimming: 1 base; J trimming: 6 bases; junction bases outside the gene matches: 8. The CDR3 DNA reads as TGTGCCTGGAGTGATCCCCGACAGGGGACAAACATTCAGTACTTC. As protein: CAWSDPRQGTNIQYF.

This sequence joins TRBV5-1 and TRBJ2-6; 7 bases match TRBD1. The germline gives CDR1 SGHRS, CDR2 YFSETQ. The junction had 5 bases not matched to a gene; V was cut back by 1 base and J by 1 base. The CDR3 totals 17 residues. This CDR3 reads CASSLTGDISGANVLTF. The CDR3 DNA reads TGCGCCAGCAGCTTGACAGGGGACATATCTGGGGCCAACGTCCTGACTTTC.

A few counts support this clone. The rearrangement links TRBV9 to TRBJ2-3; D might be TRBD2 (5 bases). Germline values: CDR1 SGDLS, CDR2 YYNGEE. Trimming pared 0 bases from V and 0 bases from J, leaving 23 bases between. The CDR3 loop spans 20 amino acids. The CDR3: CASSVGSGVGAYRSTDTQYF. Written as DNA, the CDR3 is TGTGCCAGCAGCGTAGGATCCGGGGTCGGAGCCTACCGCAGCACAGATACGCAGTATTTT.

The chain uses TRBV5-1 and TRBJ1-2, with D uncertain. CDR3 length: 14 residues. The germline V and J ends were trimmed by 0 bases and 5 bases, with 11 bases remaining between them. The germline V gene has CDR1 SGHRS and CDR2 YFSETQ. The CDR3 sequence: CASSLDPTYYGYTF. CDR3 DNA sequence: TGCGCCAGCAGCTTGGATCCGACCTATTATGGCTACACCTTC.

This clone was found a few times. For the CDR3, the DNA is TGTGCCAGCTTCTCGGGGGACCGTAACATTCAGTACTTC. Protein product: CASFSGDRNIQYF. The chain joins TRBV6-1 to TRBJ2-4; D might be TRBD2 (6 bases). The CDR3 has 13 residues. V dropped 8 bases and J dropped 7 bases, with 15 bases sitting between them. CDR1 is MNHNS, CDR2 SASEGT, per germline.

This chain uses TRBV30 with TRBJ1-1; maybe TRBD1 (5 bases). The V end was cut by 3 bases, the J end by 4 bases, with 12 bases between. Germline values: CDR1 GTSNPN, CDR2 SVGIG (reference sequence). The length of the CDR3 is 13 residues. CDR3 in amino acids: CAWSLRESTEAFF. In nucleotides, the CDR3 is TGTGCCTGGAGCCTCAGGGAAAGCACTGAAGCTTTCTTT.

The CDR3 bases are TGTGCCAGTAGTATGGGACAGAACGACTTAGCCAAAAACATTCAGTACTTC. Its translation is CASSMGQNDLAKNIQYF. This chain uses TRBV19 with TRBJ2-4; 7 bases map to TRBD1. This CDR3 region has 17 residues. The ends lost 3 bases at V and 0 bases at J; junction bases unmatched: 8. The V gene's germline CDR1 is LNHDA and CDR2 SQIVND (reference sequence).

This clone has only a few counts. CDR3: CASTPGQTNTEAFF. CDR3 sequence (DNA): TGTGCCAGCACTCCGGGACAGACGAACACTGAAGCTTTCTTT. The rearrangement uses TRBV6-5 and TRBJ1-1; 7 bases fit TRBD1. The germline CDR1 and CDR2 sequences are MNHEY and SVGAGI. V trimming: 7 bases; J trimming: 1 base; junction bases outside the gene matches: 6. The CDR3 is made up of 14 amino acids.

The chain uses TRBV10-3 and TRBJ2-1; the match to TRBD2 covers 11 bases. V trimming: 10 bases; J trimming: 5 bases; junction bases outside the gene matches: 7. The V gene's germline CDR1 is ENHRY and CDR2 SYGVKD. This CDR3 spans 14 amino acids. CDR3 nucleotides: TGTGCCACCGCACTAGCGGGGGAGGACAATGAGCAGTTCTTC. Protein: CATALAGEDNEQFF.

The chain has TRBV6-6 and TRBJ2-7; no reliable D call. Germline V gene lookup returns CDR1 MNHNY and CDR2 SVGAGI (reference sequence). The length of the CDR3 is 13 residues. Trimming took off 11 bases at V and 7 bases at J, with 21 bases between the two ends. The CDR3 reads CAARDPGPLEQYF. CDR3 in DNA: TGTGCCGCACGCGACCCGGGTCCCTTGGAGCAGTACTTC.

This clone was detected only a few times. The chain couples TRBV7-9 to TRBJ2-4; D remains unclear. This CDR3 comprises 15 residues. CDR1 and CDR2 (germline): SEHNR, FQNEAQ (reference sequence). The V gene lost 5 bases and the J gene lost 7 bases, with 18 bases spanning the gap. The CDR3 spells CASSLTKGSGNIQYF. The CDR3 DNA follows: TGTGCCAGCAGCCTTACAAAGGGAAGTGGGAACATTCAGTACTTC.

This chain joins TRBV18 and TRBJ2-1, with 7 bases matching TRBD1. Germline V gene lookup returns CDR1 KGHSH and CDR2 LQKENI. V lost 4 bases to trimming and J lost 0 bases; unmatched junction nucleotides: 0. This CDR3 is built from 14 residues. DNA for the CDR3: TGTGCCAGCTCACGGGACAGCTCCTACAATGAGCAGTTCTTC. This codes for CASSRDSSYNEQFF. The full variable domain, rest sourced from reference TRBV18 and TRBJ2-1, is NAGVMQNPRHLVRRRGQEARLRCSPMKGHSHVYWYRQLPEEGLKFMVYLQKENIIDESGMPKERFSAEFPKEGPSILRIQQVVRGDSAAYFCASSRDSSYNEQFFGPGTRLTVL.

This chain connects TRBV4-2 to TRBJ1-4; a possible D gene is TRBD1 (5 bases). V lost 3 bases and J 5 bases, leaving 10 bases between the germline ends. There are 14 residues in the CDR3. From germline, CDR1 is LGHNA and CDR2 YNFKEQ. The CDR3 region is CASSHGQGNEKLFF. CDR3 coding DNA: TGTGCCAGCAGCCATGGGCAGGGAAATGAAAAACTGTTTTTT.

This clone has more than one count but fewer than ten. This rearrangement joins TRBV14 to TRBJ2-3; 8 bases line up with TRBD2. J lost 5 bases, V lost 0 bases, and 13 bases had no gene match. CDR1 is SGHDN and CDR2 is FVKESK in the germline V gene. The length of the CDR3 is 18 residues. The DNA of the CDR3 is TGTGCCAGCAGCCAAGATAATCGGAATAGCGGGGTCCGAGATACGCAGTATTTT. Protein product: CASSQDNRNSGVRDTQYF.

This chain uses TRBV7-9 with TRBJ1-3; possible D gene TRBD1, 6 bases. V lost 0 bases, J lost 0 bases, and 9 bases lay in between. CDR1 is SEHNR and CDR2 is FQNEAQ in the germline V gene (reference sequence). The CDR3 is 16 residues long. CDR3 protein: CASSLATGSSGNTIYF. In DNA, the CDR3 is TGTGCCAGCAGCTTAGCTACAGGGAGCTCTGGAAACACCATATATTTT.

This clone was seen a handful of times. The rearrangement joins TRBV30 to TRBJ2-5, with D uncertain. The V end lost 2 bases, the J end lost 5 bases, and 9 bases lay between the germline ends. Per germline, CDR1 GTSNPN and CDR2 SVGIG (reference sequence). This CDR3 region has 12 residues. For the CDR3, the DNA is TGTGCCTGGAGTCAATCGTCGGAGACCCAGTACTTC. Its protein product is CAWSQSSETQYF.

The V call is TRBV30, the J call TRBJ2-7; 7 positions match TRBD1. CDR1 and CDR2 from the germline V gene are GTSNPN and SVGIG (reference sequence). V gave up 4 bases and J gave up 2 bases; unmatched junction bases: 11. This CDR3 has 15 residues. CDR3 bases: TGTGCCTGGAAACAGGGGATCTCTTCGGCCTACGAGCAGTACTTC. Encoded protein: CAWKQGISSAYEQYF.

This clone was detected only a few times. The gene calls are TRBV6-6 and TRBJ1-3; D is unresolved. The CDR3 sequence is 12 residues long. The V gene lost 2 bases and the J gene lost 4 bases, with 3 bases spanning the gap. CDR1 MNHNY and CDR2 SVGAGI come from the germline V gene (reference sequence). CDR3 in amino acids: CASSYEGNTIYF. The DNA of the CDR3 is TGTGCCAGCAGTTACGAGGGAAACACCATATATTTT.

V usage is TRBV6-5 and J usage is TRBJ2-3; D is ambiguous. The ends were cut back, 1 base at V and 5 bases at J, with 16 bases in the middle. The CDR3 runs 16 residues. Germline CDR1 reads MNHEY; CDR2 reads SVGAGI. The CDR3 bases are TGTGCCAGCAGTTACTGGTCCGGCCCCGAGGTAGATACGCAGTATTTT. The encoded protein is CASSYWSGPEVDTQYF.